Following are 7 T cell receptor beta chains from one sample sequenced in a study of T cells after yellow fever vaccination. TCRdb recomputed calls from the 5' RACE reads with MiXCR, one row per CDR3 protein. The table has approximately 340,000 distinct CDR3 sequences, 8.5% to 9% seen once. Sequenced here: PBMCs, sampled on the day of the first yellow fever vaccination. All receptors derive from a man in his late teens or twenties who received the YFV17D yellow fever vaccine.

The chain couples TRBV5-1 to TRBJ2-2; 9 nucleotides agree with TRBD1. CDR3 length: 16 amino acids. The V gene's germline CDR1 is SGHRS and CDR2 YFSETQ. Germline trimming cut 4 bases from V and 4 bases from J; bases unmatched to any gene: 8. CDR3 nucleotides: TGCGCCAGCAGCCTAACAGGGGGCGCGGGCACCGGGGAGCTGTTTTTT. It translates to CASSLTGGAGTGELFF.

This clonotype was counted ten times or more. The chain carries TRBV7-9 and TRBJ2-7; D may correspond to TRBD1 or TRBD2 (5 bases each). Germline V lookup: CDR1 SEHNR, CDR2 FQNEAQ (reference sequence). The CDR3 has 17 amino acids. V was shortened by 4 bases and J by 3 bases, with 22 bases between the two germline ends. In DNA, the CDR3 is TGTGCCAGCAGCTCCACCGGGACCCTGGGGCTGAACTACGAGCAGTACGTC. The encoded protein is CASSSTGTLGLNYEQYV.

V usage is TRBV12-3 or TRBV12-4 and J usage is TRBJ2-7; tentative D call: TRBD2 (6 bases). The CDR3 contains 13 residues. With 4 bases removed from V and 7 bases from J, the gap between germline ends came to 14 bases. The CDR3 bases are TGTGCCAGCAGTTGGTACCCAGGAGGGGAGCAGTACTTC. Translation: CASSWYPGGEQYF.

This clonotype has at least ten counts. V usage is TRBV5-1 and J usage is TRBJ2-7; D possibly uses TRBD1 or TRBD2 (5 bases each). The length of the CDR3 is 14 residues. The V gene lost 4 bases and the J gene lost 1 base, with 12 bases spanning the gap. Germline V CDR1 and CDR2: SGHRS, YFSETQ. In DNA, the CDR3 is TGCGCCAGCAGCGACCTTGGGGGATCCTACGAGCAGTACGTC. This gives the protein CASSDLGGSYEQYV.

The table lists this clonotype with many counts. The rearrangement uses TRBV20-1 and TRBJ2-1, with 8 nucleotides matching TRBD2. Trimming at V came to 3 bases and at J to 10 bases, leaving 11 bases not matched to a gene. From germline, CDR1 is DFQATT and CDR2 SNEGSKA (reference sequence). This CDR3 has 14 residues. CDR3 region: CSASIGSGVTEQFF. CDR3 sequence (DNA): TGCAGTGCTAGTATTGGTAGCGGGGTCACCGAGCAGTTCTTC.

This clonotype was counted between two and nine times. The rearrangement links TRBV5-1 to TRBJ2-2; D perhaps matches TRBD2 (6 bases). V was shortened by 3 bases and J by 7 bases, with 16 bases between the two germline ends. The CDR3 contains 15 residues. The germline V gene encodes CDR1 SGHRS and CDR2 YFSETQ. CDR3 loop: CASSSGTFSGGELFF. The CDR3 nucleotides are TGCGCCAGCAGCTCCGGGACTTTTTCCGGCGGGGAGCTGTTTTTT.

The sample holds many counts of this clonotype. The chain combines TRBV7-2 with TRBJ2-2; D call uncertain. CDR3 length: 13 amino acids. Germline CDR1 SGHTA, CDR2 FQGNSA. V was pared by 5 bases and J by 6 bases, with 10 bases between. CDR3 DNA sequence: TGTGCCAGCAGCCTATTTACCGCCGGGGAGCTGTTTTTT. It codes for CASSLFTAGELFF. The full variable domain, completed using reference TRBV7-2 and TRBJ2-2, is GAGVSQSPSNKVTEKGKDVELRCDPISGHTALYWYRQSLGQGLEFLIYFQGNSAPDKSGLPSDRFSAERTGGSVSTLTIQRTQQEDSAVYLCASSLFTAGELFFGEGSRLTVL.